This T cell receptor beta chain was identified during a study of human T cells and chemical hapten exposure. This clonotype was seen only a few times. TCRdb recomputed calls from the 5' RACE reads with MiXCR, one row per CDR3 protein. The table records 110,000 or so distinct CDR3 sequences, around a fifth of them present only once. The CDR3 runs 15 residues. The V gene lost 5 bases and the J gene lost 5 bases, with 19 bases spanning the gap. Looked up from germline, CDR1 is MDHEN and CDR2 is SYDVKM. Unfractionated whole blood yielded total RNA. The gene calls are TRBV28 and TRBJ2-7; D may correspond to TRBD1 or TRBD2 (5 bases each). The clonotype originates from a human donor in good health. Here the CDR3 reads CASSLTPGPQNEQYF. CDR3 in DNA: TGTGCCAGCAGTCTCACCCCGGGACCCCAGAACGAGCAGTACTTC.